This TCR beta chain emerged from a study of blood T cells in healthy people across ages. Broader study findings: Estimates drawn from one million T cells were deemed to understate diversity.

PCR was performed a second time for about 7 to 12 cycles using a sample-barcoded 5' primer and a J-beta primer mix. TCRdb re-analysed the 5' RACE reads in MiXCR, keeping a single row per CDR3 protein. The sample carries around 1,500,000 distinct CDR3 sequences, 28% recorded once. Individuals who donated were healthy Caucasians from Russia aged about 6 to 100. Trimming left V 5 bases short and J 8 bases short, with 9 bases between. This CDR3 has 11 residues. Germline assignment: CDR1 MNHEY and CDR2 SVGAGI. A remark on this clonotype: Its target is unknown.

This TCR was sampled from a woman aged 25 to 39 in good health. The sequencing sample was made of blood. The V gene is TRBV6-5, the J gene TRBJ1-1; possibly TRBD1 for D (5 bases). CDR3 in DNA: TGTGCCAGCAGTACGGGGGGGGAAGCTTTCTTT. Translated, it gives CASSTGGEAFF.